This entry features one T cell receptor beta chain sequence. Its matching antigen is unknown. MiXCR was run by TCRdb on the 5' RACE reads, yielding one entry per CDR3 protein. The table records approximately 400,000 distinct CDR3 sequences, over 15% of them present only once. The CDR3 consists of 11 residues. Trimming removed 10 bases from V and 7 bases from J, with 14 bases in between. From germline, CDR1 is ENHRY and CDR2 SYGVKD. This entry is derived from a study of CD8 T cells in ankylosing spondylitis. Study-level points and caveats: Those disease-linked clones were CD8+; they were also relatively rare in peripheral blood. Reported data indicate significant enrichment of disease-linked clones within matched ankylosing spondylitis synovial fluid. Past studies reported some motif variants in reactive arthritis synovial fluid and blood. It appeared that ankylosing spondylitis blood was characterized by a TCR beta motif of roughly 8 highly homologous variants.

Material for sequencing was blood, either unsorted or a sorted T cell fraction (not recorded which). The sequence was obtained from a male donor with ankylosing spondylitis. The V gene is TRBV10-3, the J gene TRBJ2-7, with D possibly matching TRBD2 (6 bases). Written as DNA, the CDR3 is TGTGCCACAAAGACGCGGGGAGAGCAGTACTTC. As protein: CATKTRGEQYF.